Listed below are T cell receptor beta chains from one sample, sequenced in a study of cytomegalovirus exposure and HLA in healthy donors. Produced via immunoSEQ multiplex PCR; TCRdb's table is partial and in-frame only. Found here are tens of thousands of clones, about four fifths of them singletons; the top ten hold more than 3%. Input material: PBMCs. These receptors were collected from a man aged 25-45 years in good health and CMV-seropositive. Both conserved end residues are trimmed from each CDR3. The order of the fields is V gene, clone size, CDR3 length, J gene, CDR3 protein. Size is omitted from some rows. Given values are once, few, many or a class for expanded clones.

TRBV27	-	14	TRBJ2-2	ASIRAGGPTTGELF
TRBV10-1	-	11	TRBJ2-1	ASRETGRIEQF
TRBV6-5	-	13	TRBJ1-5	ARLSRGVRNQPQH
TRBV10-1	-	11	TRBJ1-2	ASSESYSYGYT
TRBV4-3	-	13	TRBJ2-7	ASSPGLADSYEQY
TRBV5-1	-	14	TRBJ2-3	ASTLDWASGADTQY
TRBV5-1	-	13	TRBJ2-2	ASRSGTVGTGELF
TRBV6-6	-	12	TRBJ2-1	AAEPRSSYNEQF
TRBV15	once	12	TRBJ2-7	ATSRREILYEQY
TRBV2	-	12	TRBJ1-1	ASNRADLNTEAF
TRBV18	-	11	TRBJ2-7	ASSPGDTYEQY
TRBV18	-	11	TRBJ2-2	ASSPPGPGELF
TRBV7-2	few	12	TRBJ1-1	ASSARGIYTEAF
TRBV15	-	13	TRBJ2-7	ATSRDRGQSYEQY
TRBV4-2	-	13	TRBJ2-1	ASSQAQDSYNEQF
TRBV19	few	14	TRBJ1-5	ASTLGGEPAGWPQH
TRBV28	-	11	TRBJ2-7	ASNGGDSYEQY
TRBV7-9	-	10	TRBJ2-5	ASSFNLETQY
TRBV11-3	once	9	TRBJ2-7	ASSLPREQY
TRBV25-1	-	12	TRBJ1-5	ASSEPGAGEPQH
TRBV27	-	12	TRBJ2-7	ASRLVALNYEQY
TRBV20-1	few	8	TRBJ2-1	SASPREQF
TRBV18	-	12	TRBJ1-4	ASSPARAYEKLF
TRBV15	-	13	TRBJ1-2	ATSRDSTVSRGYT
TRBV5-1	few	13	TRBJ1-1	ASSPSGQGATEAF
TRBV10-2	-	10	TRBJ2-5	ASSLVRETQY
TRBV30	once	12	TRBJ2-1	AWERGASYNEQF
TRBV30	-	11	TRBJ1-4	AWSVGWAEKLF
TRBV5-1	-	13	TRBJ2-1	ASSLGQGLAGEQF
TRBV25-1	-	13	TRBJ2-7	ASSSYRGPVYEQY
TRBV5-6	-	13	TRBJ2-5	ASSLKGQGQETQY
TRBV2	-	16	TRBJ2-1	ASSESPLTSGVYNEQF
TRBV10-2	-	11	TRBJ1-1	ASINGGNTEAF
TRBV13	-	15	TRBJ1-5	ASSLGTGARGNQPQH
TRBV18	-	13	TRBJ2-1	ASSPRTGGEGEQF
TRBV28	-	12	TRBJ2-2	ASRQGGAAGELF
TRBV18	-	12	-	ASSPSSADYEQY
TRBV2	few	11	TRBJ2-2	ASSEWETGELF
TRBV7-8	-	13	TRBJ2-5	ASSSPTGGAGTQY
TRBV7-8	-	12	TRBJ2-7	ASSLNPTGIEQY
TRBV19	-	14	TRBJ1-5	ASRGRQTSSNQPQH
TRBV6-1	-	13	TRBJ1-1	ASTGQGAGSTEAF
TRBV10-1	-	12	TRBJ2-1	ASSASGRNNEQF
TRBV5-4	-	13	TRBJ2-7	ASSAPGLADYEQY
TRBV7-6	-	13	TRBJ2-3	ASSLAQGAGDTQY
TRBV29-1	-	12	TRBJ2-2	SVGWRGNTGELF
TRBV30	-	14	TRBJ2-1	AWSVQGRLVRDEQF
TRBV29-1	-	10	TRBJ2-7	SVDDSSYEQY
TRBV19	-	14	TRBJ2-1	ASGLMAGTTYNEQF
TRBV6-1	-	13	TRBJ2-1	ASSPEGTRGNEQF
TRBV30	-	14	TRBJ2-2	AWSIPGTGARGELF
TRBV5-6	-	13	TRBJ2-7	ASSSPSGLPGEQY
TRBV18	once	15	TRBJ2-3	ASSPLQDSRFTDTQY
TRBV13	-	12	TRBJ2-5	ASSPRPGGETQY
TRBV25-1	-	14	TRBJ2-5	ASSEGRAGRGETQY
TRBV19	once	10	TRBJ1-1	ASPHGNTEAF
TRBV9	-	15	TRBJ2-6	ASSVEQGGRGANVLT
TRBV4-3	-	15	TRBJ2-3	ASSQDLPGLAGDTQY
TRBV2	-	15	TRBJ2-5	ASSLSGAFTSEETQY
TRBV19	few	14	TRBJ1-1	ASSLRTGQGSTEAF